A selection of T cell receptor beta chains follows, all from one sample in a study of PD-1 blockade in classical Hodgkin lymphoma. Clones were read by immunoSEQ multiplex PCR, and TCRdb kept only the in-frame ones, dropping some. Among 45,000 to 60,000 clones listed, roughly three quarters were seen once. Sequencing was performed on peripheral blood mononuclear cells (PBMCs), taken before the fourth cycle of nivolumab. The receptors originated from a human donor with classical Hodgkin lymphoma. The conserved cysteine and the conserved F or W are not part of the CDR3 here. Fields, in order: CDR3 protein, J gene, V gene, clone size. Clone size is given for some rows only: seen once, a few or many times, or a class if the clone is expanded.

CDR3: ASSLPGGGETQY; J: TRBJ2-5; V: TRBV5-4; size: NA
CDR3: ASTLGGEKLF; J: TRBJ1-4; V: TRBV19; size: NA
CDR3: SVVPFEAF; J: TRBJ1-1; V: TRBV29-1; size: NA
CDR3: ASSVVGGGSTDTQY; J: TRBJ2-3; V: TRBV9; size: NA
CDR3: ASRTWVGVNEKLF; J: TRBJ1-4; V: TRBV2; size: NA
CDR3: ASSPAGKNYGYT; J: TRBJ1-2; V: TRBV28; size: NA
CDR3: ASSLYANSYNEQF; J: TRBJ2-1; V: TRBV5-5; size: NA
CDR3: ASSQASNQPQH; J: TRBJ1-5; V: TRBV4-2; size: NA
CDR3: ASSQDPLSGGASTDTQY; J: TRBJ2-3; V: TRBV4-2; size: NA
CDR3: ASSVVGGSNQPQH; J: TRBJ1-5; V: TRBV9; size: NA
CDR3: ASSLDGAGGYT; J: TRBJ1-2; V: TRBV5-1; size: NA
CDR3: ASSIQGRDETQY; J: TRBJ2-5; V: TRBV5-4; size: NA
CDR3: ASSSNGVSDTQY; J: TRBJ2-3; V: TRBV13; size: NA
CDR3: ASSLAVNTEAF; J: TRBJ1-1; V: TRBV5-4; size: NA
CDR3: ASSSQGASDEKLF; J: TRBJ1-4; V: TRBV5-6; size: NA
CDR3: SVAGTAYNEQF; J: TRBJ2-1; V: TRBV29-1; size: NA
CDR3: ASSLSGGLGEQF; J: TRBJ2-1; V: TRBV28; size: NA
CDR3: ASRRDYSYEQY; J: TRBJ2-7; V: TRBV5-4; size: NA
CDR3: ATSREQLYNEQF; J: TRBJ2-1; V: TRBV15; size: NA
CDR3: ASTTGLSSYEQY; J: TRBJ2-7; V: TRBV6-5; size: NA
CDR3: ASSGQGRGNTGELF; J: TRBJ2-2; V: TRBV10-1; size: NA
CDR3: ASSLGRTVAAGYT; J: TRBJ1-2; V: TRBV27; size: NA
CDR3: ASSNLDNQPQH; J: TRBJ1-5; V: TRBV7-8; size: NA
CDR3: ASSDSPPQGTGNTIY; J: TRBJ1-3; V: TRBV6-4; size: NA
CDR3: ASSEASQGLQH; J: TRBJ1-5; V: TRBV6-5; size: NA
CDR3: ASRKDRSDPEAF; J: TRBJ1-1; V: TRBV2; size: NA
CDR3: ASSVVESRQGTEAF; J: TRBJ1-1; V: TRBV9; size: NA
CDR3: AWGIDPSNYGYT; J: TRBJ1-2; V: TRBV30; size: NA
CDR3: ATSRDRTGELF; J: TRBJ2-2; V: TRBV15; size: NA
CDR3: ASSGLVLSYEQY; J: TRBJ2-7; V: TRBV5-6; size: NA
CDR3: ASSRNAYTDTQY; J: TRBJ2-3; V: TRBV28; size: NA
CDR3: ASSPPAPRTGEGYT; J: TRBJ1-2; V: TRBV14; size: NA
CDR3: ASSLGFTDTQY; J: TRBJ2-3; V: TRBV5-6; size: NA
CDR3: ASSIPRDGEQF; J: TRBJ2-1; V: TRBV19; size: NA
CDR3: ASSGQGTNEKLF; J: TRBJ1-4; V: TRBV19; size: NA
CDR3: ASSPPPGAGYGYT; J: TRBJ1-2; V: TRBV18; size: NA
CDR3: ASSPGDTAGAQY; J: TRBJ2-5; V: TRBV7-7; size: once
CDR3: ASRSGRSAKNIQY; J: TRBJ2-4; V: TRBV28; size: NA
CDR3: ASSLGRSWGGNTIY; J: TRBJ1-3; V: TRBV13; size: NA
CDR3: SVRDDSTNEQF; J: TRBJ2-1; V: TRBV29-1; size: NA
CDR3: ASSHPGLDTDTQY; J: TRBJ2-3; V: TRBV7-9; size: NA
CDR3: ASSETGVGAF; J: TRBJ1-1; V: TRBV5-1; size: NA
CDR3: ASSPRGGASSYEQY; J: TRBJ2-7; V: TRBV5-1; size: NA
CDR3: ASSFAGGPETQY; J: TRBJ2-5; V: TRBV7-9; size: NA
CDR3: ASSETGRTGELF; J: TRBJ2-2; V: TRBV10-1; size: few
CDR3: ASSTARGDTEAF; J: TRBJ1-1; V: TRBV7-2; size: NA
CDR3: ASSLGTDPGEQY; J: TRBJ2-5; V: TRBV5-4; size: NA
CDR3: ASSPQSGENTEAF; J: TRBJ1-1; V: TRBV18; size: NA